This TCR beta chain is from a study of PD-L1 blockade in urothelial cancer. Study-wide context: Blood analyses occurred 3 weeks (second dose) and 6 weeks post treatment start.

Germline assignment: CDR1 KGHSH and CDR2 LQKENI. Trimming cost V 3 bases and J 4 bases, with 19 bases left between them. CDR3 length: 17 amino acids. Synthetic spike-ins, TCR analog templates, were added into each PCR. Using immunoSEQ multiplex PCR, the repertoire was profiled, and TCRdb retains in-frame clones only, with some absent. The sample contains 130,000 or so clones, around 84% of which appear only once. As for time point: pretreatment peripheral blood. The receptor was derived from a man aged 45 to 65 with urothelial cancer. This specimen consisted of PBMCs, obtained around atezolizumab (anti-PD-L1) treatment. The chain carries TRBV18 and TRBJ2-1; TRBD2 might be the D (6 bases). The CDR3 region is CASSPIGGSGAYNEQFF. The CDR3, as DNA: TGTGCCAGCTCACCTATCGGGGGAAGCGGTGCGTACAATGAGCAGTTCTTC.